This T cell receptor beta chain was retrieved from a study of response to subunit inactivated influenza vaccine. J lost 5 bases, V lost 2 bases, and 10 bases had no gene match. Germline-derived CDR1 and CDR2 are GTSNPN and SVGIG (reference sequence). This CDR3 comprises 17 residues. As to this clonotype: What it recognizes is unknown.

Findings and limits, study-wide: T cells newly recruited by each seasonal influenza vaccination are few, the authors suggested.

Each CDR3 protein gets one entry after TCRdb re-called the RT-PCR reads with MiXCR. Of 500,000 or so distinct CDR3 sequences in the sample, approximately 17% were seen once. The receptor was derived from a man aged 50 to 75 who received an inactivated influenza vaccine. The material was CD4+ T cells sorted from PBMCs, obtained less than 25 months after vaccination. This rearrangement joins TRBV30 to TRBJ2-5; 14 positions match TRBD2. The CDR3 sequence is CAWSSGLAGGEGETQYF. DNA for the CDR3: TGTGCCTGGAGTTCCGGACTAGCGGGAGGTGAAGGGGAGACCCAGTACTTC. The whole variable domain, filled in from reference TRBV30 and TRBJ2-5, reads SQTIHQWPATLVQPVGSPLSLECTVEGTSNPNLYWYRQAAGRGLQLLFYSVGIGQISSEVPQNLSASRPQDRQFILSSKKLLLSDSGFYLCAWSSGLAGGEGETQYFGPGTRLLVL.